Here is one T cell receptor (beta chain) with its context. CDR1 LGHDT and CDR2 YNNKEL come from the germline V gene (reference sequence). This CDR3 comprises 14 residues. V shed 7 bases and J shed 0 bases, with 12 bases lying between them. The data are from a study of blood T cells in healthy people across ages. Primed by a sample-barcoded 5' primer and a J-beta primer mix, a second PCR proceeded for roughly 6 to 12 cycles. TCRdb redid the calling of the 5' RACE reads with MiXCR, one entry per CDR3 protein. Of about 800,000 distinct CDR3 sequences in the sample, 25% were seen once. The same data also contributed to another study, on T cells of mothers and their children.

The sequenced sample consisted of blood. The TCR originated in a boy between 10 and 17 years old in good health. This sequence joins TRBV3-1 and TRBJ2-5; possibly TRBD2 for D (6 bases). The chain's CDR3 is CASIGGAHQETQYF. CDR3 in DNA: TGTGCCAGCATCGGGGGAGCCCACCAAGAGACCCAGTACTTC.